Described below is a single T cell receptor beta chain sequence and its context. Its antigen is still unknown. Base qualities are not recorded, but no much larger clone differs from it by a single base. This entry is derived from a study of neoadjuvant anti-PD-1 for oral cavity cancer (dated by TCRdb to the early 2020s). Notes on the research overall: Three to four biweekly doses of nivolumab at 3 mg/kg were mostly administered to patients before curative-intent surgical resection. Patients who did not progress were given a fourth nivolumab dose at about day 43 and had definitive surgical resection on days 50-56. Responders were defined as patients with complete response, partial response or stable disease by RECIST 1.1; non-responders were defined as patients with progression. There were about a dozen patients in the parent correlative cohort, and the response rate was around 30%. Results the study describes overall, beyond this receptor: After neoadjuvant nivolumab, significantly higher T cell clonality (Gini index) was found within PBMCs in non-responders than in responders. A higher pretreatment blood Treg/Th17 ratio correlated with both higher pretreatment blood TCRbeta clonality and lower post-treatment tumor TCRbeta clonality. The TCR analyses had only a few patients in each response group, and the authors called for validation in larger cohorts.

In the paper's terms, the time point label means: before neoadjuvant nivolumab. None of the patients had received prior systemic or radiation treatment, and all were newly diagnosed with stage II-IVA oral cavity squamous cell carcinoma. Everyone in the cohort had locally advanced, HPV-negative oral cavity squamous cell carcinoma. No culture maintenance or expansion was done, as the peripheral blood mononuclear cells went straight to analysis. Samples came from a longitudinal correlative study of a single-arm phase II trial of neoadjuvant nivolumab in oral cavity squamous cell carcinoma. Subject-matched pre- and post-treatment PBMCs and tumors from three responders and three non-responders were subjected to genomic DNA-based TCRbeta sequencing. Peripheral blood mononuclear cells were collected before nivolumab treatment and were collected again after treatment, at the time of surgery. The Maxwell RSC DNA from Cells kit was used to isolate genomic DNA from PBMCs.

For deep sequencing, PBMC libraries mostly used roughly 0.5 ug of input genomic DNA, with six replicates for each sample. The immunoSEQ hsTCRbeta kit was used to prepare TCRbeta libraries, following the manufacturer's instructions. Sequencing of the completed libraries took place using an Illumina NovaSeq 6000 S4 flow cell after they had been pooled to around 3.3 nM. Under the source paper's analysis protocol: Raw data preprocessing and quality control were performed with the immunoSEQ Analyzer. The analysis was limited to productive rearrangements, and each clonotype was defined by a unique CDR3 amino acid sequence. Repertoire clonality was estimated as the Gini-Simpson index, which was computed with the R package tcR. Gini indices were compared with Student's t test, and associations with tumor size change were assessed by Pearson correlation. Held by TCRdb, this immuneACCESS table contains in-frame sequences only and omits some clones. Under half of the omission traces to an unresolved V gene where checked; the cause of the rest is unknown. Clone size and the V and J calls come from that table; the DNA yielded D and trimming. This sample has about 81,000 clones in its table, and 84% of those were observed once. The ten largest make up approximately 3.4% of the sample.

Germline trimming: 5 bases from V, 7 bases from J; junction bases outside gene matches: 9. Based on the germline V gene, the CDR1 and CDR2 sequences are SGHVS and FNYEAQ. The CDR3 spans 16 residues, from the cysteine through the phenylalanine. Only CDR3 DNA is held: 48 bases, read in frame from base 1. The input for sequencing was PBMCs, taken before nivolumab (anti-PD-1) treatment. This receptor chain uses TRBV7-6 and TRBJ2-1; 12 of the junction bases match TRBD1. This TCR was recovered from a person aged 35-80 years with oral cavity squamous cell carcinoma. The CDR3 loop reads CASSPWGTGGSNEQFF. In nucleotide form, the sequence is TGTGCCAGCAGCCCCTGGGGGACAGGGGGCAGTAATGAGCAGTTCTTC.